The T cell receptor (beta chain) described here comes from a study of CD8 T cells in Susac syndrome. Germline CDR1 reads SGHAT; CDR2 reads FQNNGV. There are 16 residues in the CDR3. Trimming removed 0 bases at V and 0 bases at J, with 9 bases between. It was treatment-naive patients with stable or active relapsing-remitting disease who made up the multiple sclerosis controls. FACS enriched CD8+ TEMRA cells, while bulk CD8+ and CD4+ were negatively isolated. RNA totalling roughly 0.45 to 1 ug underwent reverse transcription with random hexamers. immunoSEQ multiplex PCR amplified TCR beta CDR3 across 54 Vbeta, 13 Jbeta. TCRdb re-analysed the immunoSEQ multiplex PCR reads in MiXCR, keeping a single row per CDR3 protein. The sample contains about 280,000 distinct CDR3 sequences, around 83% of which appear only once. This clonotype was seen a handful of times.

The V gene is TRBV11-2, the J gene TRBJ2-1, with D tentatively TRBD1 (5 bases). Sequencing was done on a sample of CD8+ T cells from PBMCs. The receptor comes from a human donor with multiple sclerosis. In DNA form, the CDR3 reads TGTGCCAGCAGCTTAGAGGGGCTGAGCTCCTACAATGAGCAGTTCTTC. The encoded protein is CASSLEGLSSYNEQFF.